This T cell receptor beta chain was profiled in a study of read filtering for tumor transcriptome and immune sequencing. Study information: Among patients, some 17 were male and 14 female, aged 47 to 80 (mean about 72). Under ten patients were R-ISS I, 16 were R-ISS II, 6 or 7 were R-ISS III. Overall study results and limits: In IR-seq, single-read clonotypes were 70% to 85% of clonotypes but around 3.2% of reads. Dropping single-read clonotypes raised IR-seq and RNA-seq shared-clonotype correlation.

From 300 to 400 ng of RNA, a library with molecular barcoded alpha/delta and beta/gamma adaptors was made. One entry per CDR3 protein, called by TCRdb with MiXCR from the reads. The table includes 35,000 to 40,000 distinct CDR3 sequences, roughly an eighth detected once. This clonotype was detected many times. Its antigen is still unknown. Trimming shortened V by 0 bases and J by 3 bases, and 7 bases separated the two germline ends. CDR1 is SGHRS and CDR2 is YFSETQ in the germline V gene. There are 13 residues in the CDR3. The TCR comes from a donor aged 40 or over with multiple myeloma. The rearrangement joins TRBV5-1 to TRBJ2-7; D is perhaps TRBD2 (6 bases). Sequenced: a population of CD138-negative cells sorted from bone marrow. The CDR3 coding sequence is TGCGCCAGCAGCTTGGGCGGGATCTACGAGCAGTACTTC. The encoded protein is CASSLGGIYEQYF.